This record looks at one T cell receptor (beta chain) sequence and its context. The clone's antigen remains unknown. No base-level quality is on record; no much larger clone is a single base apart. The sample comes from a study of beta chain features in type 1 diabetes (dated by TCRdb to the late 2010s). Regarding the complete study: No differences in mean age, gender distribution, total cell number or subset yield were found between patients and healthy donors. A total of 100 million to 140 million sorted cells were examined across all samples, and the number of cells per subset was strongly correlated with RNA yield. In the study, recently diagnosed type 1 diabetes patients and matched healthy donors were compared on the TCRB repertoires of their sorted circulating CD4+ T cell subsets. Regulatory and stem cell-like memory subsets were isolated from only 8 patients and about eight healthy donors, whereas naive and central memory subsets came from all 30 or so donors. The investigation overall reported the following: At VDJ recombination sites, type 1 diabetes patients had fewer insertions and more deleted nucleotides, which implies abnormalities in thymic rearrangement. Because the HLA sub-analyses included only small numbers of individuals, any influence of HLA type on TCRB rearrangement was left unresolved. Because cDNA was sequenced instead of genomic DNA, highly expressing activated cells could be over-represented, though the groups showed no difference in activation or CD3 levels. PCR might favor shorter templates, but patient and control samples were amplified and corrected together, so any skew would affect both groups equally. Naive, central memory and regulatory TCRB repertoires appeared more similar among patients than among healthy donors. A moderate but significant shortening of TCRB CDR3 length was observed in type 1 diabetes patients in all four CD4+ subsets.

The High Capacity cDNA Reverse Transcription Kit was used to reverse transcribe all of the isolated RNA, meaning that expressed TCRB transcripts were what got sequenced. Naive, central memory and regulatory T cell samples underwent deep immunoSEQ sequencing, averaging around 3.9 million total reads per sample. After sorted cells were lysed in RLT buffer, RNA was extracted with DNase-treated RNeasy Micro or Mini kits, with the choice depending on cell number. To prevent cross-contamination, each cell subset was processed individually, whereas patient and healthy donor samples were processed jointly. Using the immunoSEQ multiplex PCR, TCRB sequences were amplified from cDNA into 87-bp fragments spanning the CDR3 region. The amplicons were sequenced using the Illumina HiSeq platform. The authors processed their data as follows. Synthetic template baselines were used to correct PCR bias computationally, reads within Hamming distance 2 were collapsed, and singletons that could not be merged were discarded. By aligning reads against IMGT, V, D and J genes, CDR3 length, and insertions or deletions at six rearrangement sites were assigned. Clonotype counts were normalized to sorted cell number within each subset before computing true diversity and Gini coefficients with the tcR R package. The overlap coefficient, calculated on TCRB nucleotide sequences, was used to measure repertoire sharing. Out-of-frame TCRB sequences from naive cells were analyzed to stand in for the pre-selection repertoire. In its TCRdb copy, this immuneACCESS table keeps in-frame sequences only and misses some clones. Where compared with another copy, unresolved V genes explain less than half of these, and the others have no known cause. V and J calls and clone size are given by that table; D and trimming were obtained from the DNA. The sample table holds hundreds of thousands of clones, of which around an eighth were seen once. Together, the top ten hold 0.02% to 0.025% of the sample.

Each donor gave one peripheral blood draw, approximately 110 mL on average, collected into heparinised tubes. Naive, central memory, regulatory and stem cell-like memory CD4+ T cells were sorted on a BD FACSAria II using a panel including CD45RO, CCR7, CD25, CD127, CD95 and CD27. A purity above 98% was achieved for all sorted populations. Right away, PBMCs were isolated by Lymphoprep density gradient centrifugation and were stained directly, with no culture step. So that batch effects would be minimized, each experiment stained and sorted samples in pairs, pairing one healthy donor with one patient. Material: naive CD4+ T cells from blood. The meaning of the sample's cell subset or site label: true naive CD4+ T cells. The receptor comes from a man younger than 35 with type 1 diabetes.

The bases are TGCACCAGCAGCCATGACCAAAGGACGGTCACATACACTGAAGCTTTCTTT. Its product reads: CTSSHDQRTVTYTEAFF. The rearranged chain carries TRBV1 and TRBJ1-1. TRBV1 is listed as a pseudogene. Including cysteine and phenylalanine, the CDR3 has 17 amino acids. The only DNA kept is the CDR3, 51 bases in frame from the first base.